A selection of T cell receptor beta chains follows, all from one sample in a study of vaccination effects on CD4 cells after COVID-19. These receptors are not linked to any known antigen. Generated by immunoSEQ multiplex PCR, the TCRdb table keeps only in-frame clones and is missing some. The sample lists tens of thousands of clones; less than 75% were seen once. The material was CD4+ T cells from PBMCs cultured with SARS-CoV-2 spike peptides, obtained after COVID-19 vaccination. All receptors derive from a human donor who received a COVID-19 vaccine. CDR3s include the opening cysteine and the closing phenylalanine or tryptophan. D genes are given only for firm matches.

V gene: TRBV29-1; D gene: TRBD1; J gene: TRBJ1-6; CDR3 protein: CSVLWDRNSPLHF
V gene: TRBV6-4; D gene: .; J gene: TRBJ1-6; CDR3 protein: CASSRDEHSPLHF
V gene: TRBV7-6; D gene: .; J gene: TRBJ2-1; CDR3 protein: CASSPDSLPNNEQFF
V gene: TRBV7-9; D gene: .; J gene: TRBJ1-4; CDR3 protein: CASTGGRDNEKLFF
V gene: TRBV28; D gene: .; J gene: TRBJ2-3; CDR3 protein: CASDSGGDTDTQYF
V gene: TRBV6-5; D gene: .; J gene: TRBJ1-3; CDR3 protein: CASSYGTGTGNTIYF
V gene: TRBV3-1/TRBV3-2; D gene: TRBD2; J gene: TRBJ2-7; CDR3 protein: CASSRRLAPYEQYF
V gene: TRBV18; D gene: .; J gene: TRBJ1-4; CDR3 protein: CASSPKIVSPATNEKLFF
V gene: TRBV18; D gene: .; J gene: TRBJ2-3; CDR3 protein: CASSAMAASVSSTDTQYF
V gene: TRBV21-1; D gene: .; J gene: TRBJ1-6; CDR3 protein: CASSIRPGQESPLHF
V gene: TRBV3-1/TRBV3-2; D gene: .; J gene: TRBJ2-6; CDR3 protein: CASTRAGANVLTF
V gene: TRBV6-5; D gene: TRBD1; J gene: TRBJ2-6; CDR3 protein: CATGQGAGGANVLTF
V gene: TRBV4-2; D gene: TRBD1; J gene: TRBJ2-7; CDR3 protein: CASSQVGQGWRYEQYF
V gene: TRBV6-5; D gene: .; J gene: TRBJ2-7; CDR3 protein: CASSLNYEQYF
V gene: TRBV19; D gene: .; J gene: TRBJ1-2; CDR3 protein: CASIGAAQSDYGYTF
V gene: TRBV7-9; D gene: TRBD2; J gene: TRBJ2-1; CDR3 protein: CASSLEREGRNEQFF
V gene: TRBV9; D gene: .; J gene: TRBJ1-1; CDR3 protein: CASSVGTYLGTEAFF
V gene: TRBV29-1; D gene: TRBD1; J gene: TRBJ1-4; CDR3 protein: CSVVTGAPEKLFF
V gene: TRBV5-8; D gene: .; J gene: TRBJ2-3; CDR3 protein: CASSRGGASHSTDTQYF
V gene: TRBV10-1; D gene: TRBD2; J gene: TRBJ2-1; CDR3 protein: CASSRAGGHNEQFF
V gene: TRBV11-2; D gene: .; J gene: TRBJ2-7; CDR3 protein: CASSLRGLGYSEQYF
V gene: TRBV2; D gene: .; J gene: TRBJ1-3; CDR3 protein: CASKLSSGNTIYF
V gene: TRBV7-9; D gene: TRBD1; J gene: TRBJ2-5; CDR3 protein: CASSSVGEDRGKTQYF
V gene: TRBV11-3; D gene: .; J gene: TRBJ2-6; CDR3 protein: CASSSDRTGANVLTF
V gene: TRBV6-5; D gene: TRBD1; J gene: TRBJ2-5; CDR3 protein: CASRGTGGSRETQYF
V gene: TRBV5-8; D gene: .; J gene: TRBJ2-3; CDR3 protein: CASSRGDHTDTQYF
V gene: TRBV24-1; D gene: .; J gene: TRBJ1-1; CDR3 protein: CATSDFPGAPLGQEANTEAFF
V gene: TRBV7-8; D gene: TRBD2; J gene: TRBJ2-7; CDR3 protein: CASSLRGGTSNEQYF
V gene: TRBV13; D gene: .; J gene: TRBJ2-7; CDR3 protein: CASSLPGKSYEQYF